These T cell receptor beta chains were read from a single sample in a study of T cell responses to AZD1222 COVID-19 vaccine. Some clones are missing from TCRdb's copy, which holds only in-frame ones; the method was immunoSEQ multiplex PCR. The sample contains 90,000 to 130,000 clones, roughly 89% of which appear only once. The sample consisted of peripheral blood, taken 28 days after the second AZD1222 dose. The receptors shown here come from an adult who received the AZD1222 COVID-19 vaccine. Each CDR3 is given with its conserved first and last residue. The D gene is left open where the match is weak. For some rows the clone size is stated as once, few or many, or as a class when expanded; others skip it.

D gene	clone size	V gene	J gene	CDR3 protein	CDR3 DNA
.	once	TRBV19	TRBJ1-1	CASSNRALGGTEAFF	TGTGCCAGTAGCAACAGGGCCTTAGGGGGTACTGAAGCTTTCTTT
TRBD2	.	TRBV5-4	TRBJ2-5	CASSLTSGGAETQYF	TGTGCCAGCAGCTTAACTAGCGGGGGGGCCGAGACCCAGTACTTC
.	.	TRBV25-1	TRBJ1-2	CASSDSRGNYGYTF	TGTGCCAGCAGTGACTCGAGAGGGAACTATGGCTACACCTTC
.	.	TRBV7-9	TRBJ1-1	CASSAGGAATEAFF	TGTGCCAGCAGCGCCGGGGGGGCAGCCACTGAAGCTTTCTTT
TRBD2	once	TRBV18	TRBJ2-3	CASSPRGQDGRPDTQYF	TGTGCCAGCTCACCACGGGGTCAGGACGGGAGGCCGGATACGCAGTATTTT
.	.	TRBV6-5	TRBJ2-7	CASHPGRPTYEQYF	TGTGCCAGCCACCCGGGACGGCCAACCTACGAGCAGTACTTC
TRBD2	.	TRBV5-5	TRBJ2-3	CASHGGSLTDTQYF	TGTGCCAGCCACGGGGGGAGCCTCACAGATACGCAGTATTTT
.	.	TRBV30	TRBJ1-1	CAWKEAGIRNTEAFF	TGTGCCTGGAAGGAGGCAGGCATTCGGAACACTGAAGCTTTCTTT
.	once	TRBV4-1	TRBJ1-5	CASSQSQGFSNQPQHF	TGCGCCAGCAGCCAGAGTCAGGGATTCAGCAATCAGCCCCAGCATTTT
.	few	TRBV18	TRBJ1-1	CASSPPSFERRAFF	TGTGCCAGCTCACCACCCTCTTTTGAGAGGCGGGCTTTCTTT
.	.	TRBV10-2	TRBJ2-6	CASTPSSGANVLTF	TGCGCCAGCACTCCCAGCTCTGGGGCCAACGTCCTGACTTTC
TRBD1	.	TRBV7-9	TRBJ1-1	CASSARDRGLVNTEAFF	TGTGCCAGCAGCGCCCGGGACAGGGGTTTGGTGAACACTGAAGCTTTCTTT
TRBD2	.	TRBV7-2	TRBJ2-5	CASEWTSGVQETQYF	TGTGCCAGCGAGTGGACTAGCGGGGTCCAAGAGACCCAGTACTTC
.	.	TRBV3-1/TRBV3-2	TRBJ2-5	CASSQGLLGAQYF	TGTGCCAGCAGCCAGGGACTCCTCGGGGCCCAGTACTTC
.	.	TRBV19	TRBJ1-2	CASSIQALGGYTF	TGTGCCAGTAGTATACAGGCCCTCGGAGGCTACACCTTC
.	.	TRBV29-1	TRBJ1-2	CSVKDSRPASF	TGCAGCGTTAAGGACAGTCGGCCCGCATCCTTC
.	.	TRBV18	TRBJ2-7	CASSPVGMRTDYEQYF	TGTGCCAGCTCACCAGTGGGTATGAGGACGGATTACGAGCAGTACTTC
TRBD2	once	TRBV6-4	TRBJ2-1	CASSDGGESYNEQFF	TGTGCCAGCAGTGACGGGGGGGAGTCCTACAATGAGCAGTTCTTC
.	.	TRBV6-2/TRBV6-3	TRBJ1-2	CASSLTTYGYTF	TGTGCCAGCAGTTTGACTACCTATGGCTACACCTTC
.	once	TRBV27	TRBJ2-7	CATKGVLAYEQYF	TGTGCCACCAAAGGGGTATTAGCCTACGAGCAGTACTTC
.	.	TRBV3-1/TRBV3-2	TRBJ2-7	CASSQDLSGYEQYF	TGTGCCAGCAGCCAAGATCTTTCCGGGTACGAGCAGTACTTC
.	once	TRBV5-1	TRBJ2-1	CASSLEAGYNEQFF	TGCGCCAGCAGCTTGGAGGCAGGGTACAATGAGCAGTTCTTC
TRBD1	.	TRBV9	TRBJ1-2	CASSPTTGESYGYTF	TGTGCCAGCAGCCCGACGACAGGGGAGAGCTATGGCTACACCTTC
TRBD2	.	TRBV6-5	TRBJ2-2	CASSYSTSGVTGELFF	TGTGCCAGCAGTTACTCGACTAGCGGGGTCACCGGGGAGCTGTTTTTT
.	.	TRBV28	TRBJ1-1	CASSLVNTEAFF	TGTGCCAGCAGTCTGGTGAACACTGAAGCTTTCTTT
.	few	TRBV18	TRBJ1-2	CASSPPTESYGYTF	TGTGCCAGCTCACCACCGACGGAAAGCTATGGCTACACCTTC
TRBD1	.	TRBV10-3	TRBJ1-2	CAIYDLHTGAGYTF	TGTGCCATCTATGACCTTCATACAGGGGCAGGCTACACCTTC
TRBD1	once	TRBV18	TRBJ1-5	CASSGDRGNQPQHF	TGTGCCAGCTCCGGAGACAGGGGCAATCAGCCCCAGCATTTT
.	.	TRBV6-2/TRBV6-3	TRBJ2-7	CASSRRDSYEQYF	TGTGCCAGCAGTCGACGGGACTCCTACGAGCAGTACTTC
.	.	TRBV5-8	TRBJ2-3	CASSSAITQYF	TGTGCCAGCAGTAGCGCTATTACGCAGTATTTT
TRBD1	few	TRBV11-2	TRBJ1-4	CASSGGQGRFANEKLFF	TGTGCCAGCAGCGGAGGACAGGGGAGGTTTGCTAATGAAAAACTGTTTTTT
.	.	TRBV6-5	TRBJ1-2	CASSSLGPNYGYTF	TGTGCCAGCAGTTCCCTCGGGCCGAACTATGGCTACACCTTC
.	.	TRBV19	TRBJ1-2	CASSMSGYGYTF	TGTGCCAGTAGTATGAGTGGCTATGGCTACACCTTC
TRBD1	.	TRBV7-9	TRBJ1-1	CASSQTPTGQGTEAFF	TGTGCCAGCAGCCAAACACCGACAGGGCAAGGCACTGAAGCTTTCTTT
.	.	TRBV7-2	TRBJ1-3	CASSLNQGSSGNTIYF	TGTGCCAGCAGCTTAAATCAGGGGAGCTCTGGAAACACCATATATTTT
.	.	TRBV25-1	TRBJ1-2	CASSDIGADTYMAITF	TGTGCCAGCAGTGATATTGGGGCGGATACCTATATGGCTATAACCTTC
TRBD2	.	TRBV9	TRBJ2-1	CASSGRPKPGLAGGSSYNEQFF	TGTGCCAGCAGCGGCCGACCCAAACCGGGACTAGCGGGGGGGAGCTCCTACAATGAGCAGTTCTTC
TRBD2	.	TRBV5-1	TRBJ2-4	CASSLGPGGAFVKNIQYF	TGCGCCAGCAGCTTGGGACCCGGGGGGGCCTTCGTCAAAAACATTCAGTACTTC
.	.	TRBV29-1	TRBJ2-5	CSVIPGLQETQYF	TGCAGCGTAATCCCAGGGCTCCAAGAGACCCAGTACTTC
TRBD1	.	TRBV7-9	TRBJ2-2	CASSSNQGQGPNTGELFF	TGTGCCAGCAGCTCAAACCAGGGACAGGGGCCCAACACCGGGGAGCTGTTTTTT
TRBD1	.	TRBV30	TRBJ1-2	CAWSGPGTVGYNYGYTF	TGTGCCTGGAGTGGACCCGGGACAGTGGGATATAACTATGGCTACACCTTC
.	.	TRBV18	TRBJ1-1	CASSPSGGEGTEAFF	TGTGCCAGCTCACCAAGTGGGGGGGAGGGCACTGAAGCTTTCTTT
TRBD1	.	TRBV19	TRBJ1-2	CASSRPPGQGVGYTF	TGTGCCAGTAGTAGGCCCCCGGGACAGGGGGTTGGCTACACCTTC
.	.	TRBV18	TRBJ2-3	CASSPVAGLDTQYF	TGTGCCAGCTCACCGGTGGCTGGATTGGATACGCAGTATTTT
.	once	TRBV7-9	TRBJ2-7	CASSFRYDDYEQYF	TGTGCCAGCAGCTTTCGGTACGACGACTACGAGCAGTACTTC
.	.	TRBV3-1/TRBV3-2	TRBJ2-1	CASSRSVGSYNEQFF	TGTGCCAGCAGCCGAAGCGTAGGGTCCTACAATGAGCAGTTCTTC
TRBD2	.	TRBV4-2	TRBJ2-1	CASRIAGGGGNEQFF	TGTGCCAGCAGGATTGCGGGGGGCGGGGGAAATGAGCAGTTCTTC
.	.	TRBV10-3	TRBJ1-6	CAIRGEAYNSPLHF	TGTGCCATCAGGGGGGAGGCCTATAATTCACCCCTCCACTTT
TRBD2	.	TRBV5-4	TRBJ2-1	CASSLKGLAGGPLNYNEQFF	TGTGCCAGCAGCTTGAAGGGACTAGCGGGGGGCCCTCTTAACTACAATGAGCAGTTCTTC
.	.	TRBV5-4	TRBJ2-1	CASSTPGPMGQFF	TGTGCCAGCAGCACTCCCGGGCCCATGGGGCAGTTCTTC
.	.	TRBV2	TRBJ2-6	CASSGSAGANVLTF	TGTGCCAGCAGTGGTTCTGCTGGGGCCAACGTCCTGACTTTC
.	.	TRBV5-5	TRBJ1-2	CASSPDAIYGYTF	TGTGCCAGCAGCCCTGACGCAATCTATGGCTACACCTTC
.	.	TRBV4-1	TRBJ1-5	CASSQDVRVGQPQHF	TGCGCCAGCAGCCAAGATGTGAGGGTTGGACAGCCCCAGCATTTT
TRBD1	.	TRBV4-1	TRBJ2-7	CASSQAATGTGDPYEQYF	TGCGCCAGCAGCCAAGCGGCTACCGGGACAGGGGACCCCTACGAGCAGTACTTC
.	.	TRBV12-3/TRBV12-4	TRBJ2-3	CASSLRSTDTQYF	TGTGCCAGCAGTTTAAGGAGCACAGATACGCAGTATTTT
.	.	TRBV4-2	TRBJ2-7	CASSQDLTGYEQYF	TGTGCCAGCAGCCAAGATCTTACAGGCTACGAGCAGTACTTC
TRBD1	.	TRBV19	TRBJ1-1	CASSMSSPTGGTEAFF	TGTGCCAGTAGTATGTCCTCACCGACAGGGGGCACTGAAGCTTTCTTT
TRBD1	.	TRBV6-5	TRBJ1-6	CASSRDRPNSPLHF	TGTGCCAGCAGTCGGGACAGGCCTAATTCACCCCTCCACTTT